This record looks at one T cell receptor beta chain sequence and its context. No antigen is known for it. The sample originates from a study of T cell responses to AZD1222 COVID-19 vaccine. Study results and caveats: It was only after the peak T cell response that any repertoires were sampled. Possibly, clonal diversity was underestimated; donors were largely white British and included more females.

TCRdb's table, derived via immunoSEQ multiplex PCR, lists solely in-frame clones and lacks some. The sample includes about 57,000 clones, 85% of them seen just once. Between the trimmed V and J ends, which lost 4 bases and 0 bases, there was a span of 9 bases. Germline CDR1 is MGHRA and CDR2 is YSYEKL. The CDR3 covers 14 residues. This sequence was found in an adult in good health. This specimen was peripheral blood, taken on day 0 of AZD1222 vaccination. The rearrangement links TRBV4-1 to TRBJ1-1; D ambiguous. The CDR3 loop reads CASSLGQLNTEAFF. For the CDR3, the DNA is TGCGCCAGCAGCCTTGGTCAGTTGAACACTGAAGCTTTCTTT.